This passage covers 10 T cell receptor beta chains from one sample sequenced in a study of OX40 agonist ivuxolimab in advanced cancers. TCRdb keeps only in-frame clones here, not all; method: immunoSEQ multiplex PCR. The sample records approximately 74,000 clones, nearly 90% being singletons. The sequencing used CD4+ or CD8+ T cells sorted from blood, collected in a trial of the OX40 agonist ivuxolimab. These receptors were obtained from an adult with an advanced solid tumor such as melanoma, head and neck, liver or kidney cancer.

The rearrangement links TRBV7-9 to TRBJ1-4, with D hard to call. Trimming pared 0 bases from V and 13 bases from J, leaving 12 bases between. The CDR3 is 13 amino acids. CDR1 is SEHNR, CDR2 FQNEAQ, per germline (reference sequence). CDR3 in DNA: TGTGCCAGCAGCTTAGCGCTCCCCAATCTACTGTTTTTT. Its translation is CASSLALPNLLFF.

The CDR3 DNA reads as TGCGCCAGCAGCGCTGGGACTAGCGGGAGGAGGAATGAGCAGTTCTTC. This codes for CASSAGTSGRRNEQFF. The chain is built from TRBV5-1 and TRBJ2-1, with TRBD2 matching over 15 bases. The V gene's germline CDR1 is SGHRS and CDR2 YFSETQ. The CDR3 totals 16 residues. J gave up 7 bases and V 4 bases, and 6 bases lay outside the gene matches.

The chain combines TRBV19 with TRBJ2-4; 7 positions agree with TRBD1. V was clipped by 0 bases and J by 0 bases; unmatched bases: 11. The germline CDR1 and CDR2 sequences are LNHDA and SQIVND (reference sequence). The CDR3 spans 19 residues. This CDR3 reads CASSIDRGTVDLAKNIQYF. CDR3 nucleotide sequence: TGTGCCAGTAGTATAGACCGAGGGACAGTAGACCTAGCCAAAAACATTCAGTACTTC.

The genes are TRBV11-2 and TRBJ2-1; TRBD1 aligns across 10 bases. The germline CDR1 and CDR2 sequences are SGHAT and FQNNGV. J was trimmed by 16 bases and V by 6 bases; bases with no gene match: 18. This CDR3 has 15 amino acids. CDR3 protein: CASSSRQGAVGAAFF. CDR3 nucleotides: TGTGCCAGCAGTTCACGACAGGGGGCGGTTGGGGCCGCTTTCTTC.

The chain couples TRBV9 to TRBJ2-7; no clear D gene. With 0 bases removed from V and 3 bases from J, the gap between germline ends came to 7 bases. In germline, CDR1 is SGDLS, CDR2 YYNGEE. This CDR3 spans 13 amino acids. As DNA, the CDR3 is TGTGCCAGCAGCGTAGTGAAGCGCTACGAGCAGTACTTC. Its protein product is CASSVVKRYEQYF.

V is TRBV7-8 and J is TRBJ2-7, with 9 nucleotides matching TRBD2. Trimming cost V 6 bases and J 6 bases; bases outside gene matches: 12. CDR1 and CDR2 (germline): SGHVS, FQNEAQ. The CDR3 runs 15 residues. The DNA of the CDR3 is TGTGCCAGCAGACCCCATAGCGGGGGCCCGATCGAGCAGTACTTC. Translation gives CASRPHSGGPIEQYF.

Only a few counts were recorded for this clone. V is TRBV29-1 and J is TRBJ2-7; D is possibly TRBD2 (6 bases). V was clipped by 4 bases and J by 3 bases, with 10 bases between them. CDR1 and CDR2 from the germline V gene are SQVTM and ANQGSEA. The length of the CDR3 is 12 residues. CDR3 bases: TGCAGCGTTGCGGAGGGGTTCTACGAGCAGTACTTC. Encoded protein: CSVAEGFYEQYF.

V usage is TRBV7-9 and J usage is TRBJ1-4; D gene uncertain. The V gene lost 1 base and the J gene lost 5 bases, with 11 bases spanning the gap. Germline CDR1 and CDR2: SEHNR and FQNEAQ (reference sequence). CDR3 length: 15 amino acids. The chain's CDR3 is CASSLVARENEKLFF. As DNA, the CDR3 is TGTGCCAGCAGCTTAGTAGCTCGGGAGAATGAAAAACTGTTTTTT.

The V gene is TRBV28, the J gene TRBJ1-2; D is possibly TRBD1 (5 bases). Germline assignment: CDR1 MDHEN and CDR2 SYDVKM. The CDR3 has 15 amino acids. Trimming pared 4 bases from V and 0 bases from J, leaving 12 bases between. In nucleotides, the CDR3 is TGTGCCAGCAGTTCAAACGACAGAACTAACTATGGCTACACCTTC. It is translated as CASSSNDRTNYGYTF.

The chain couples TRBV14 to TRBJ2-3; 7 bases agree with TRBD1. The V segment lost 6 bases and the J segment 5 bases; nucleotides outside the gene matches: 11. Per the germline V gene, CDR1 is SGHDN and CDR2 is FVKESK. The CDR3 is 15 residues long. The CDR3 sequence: CASSPDRVDGDTQYF. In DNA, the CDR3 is TGTGCCAGCAGTCCCGACAGGGTCGATGGAGATACGCAGTATTTT.